This TCR beta chain was sequenced for a study of blood T cell repertoires in COVID-19. Study-wide context: The United States, Italy and Spain were the sources of the acute and convalescent COVID-19 samples. Sources were T cells, B-cell-depleted T cells, or PBMCs; the material itself was cDNA or gDNA.

The authors' processing: Using reference gene primer amplification, nucleated cell counts were estimated. The method was immunoSEQ multiplex PCR; TCRdb's version includes in-frame clones alone and lacks a portion of them. For V, J and clone size, that table is used; D and trimming come from the DNA. Seen here are 30,000 to 40,000 clones, around 86% observed once, and the top ten hold 17%. This CDR3 comprises 18 residues. V lost 2 bases to trimming and J lost 7 bases; unmatched junction nucleotides: 16. Germline CDR1 and CDR2: SGHTA and FQGNSA. This clonotype originated in a woman in her sixties with active COVID-19. Material for sequencing was peripheral blood. The rearrangement uses TRBV7-2 and TRBJ2-1; 8 bases fit TRBD2. CDR3 sequence: CASSLYSGLAGGRNEQFF. The CDR3 DNA follows: TGTGCCAGCAGCTTATACTCCGGTCTCGCGGGAGGTAGAAATGAGCAGTTCTTC.